This passage covers 19 T cell receptor beta chains from one sample sequenced in a study of human T cells and chemical hapten exposure. Time point described: patch test 1, 2 weeks after DPC sensitization. Sample treatment: therapeutic diphenylcyclopropenone sensitization with weekly scalp DPC. TCRdb ran MiXCR on the RACE reads and lists one entry per CDR3 protein. The sample consists of roughly 82,000 distinct CDR3 sequences, around 11% of them appearing once. Here the sequenced sample was whole blood, taken in connection with sensitization to the hapten diphenylcyclopropenone (DPC). The receptors come from a woman aged 55 to 70 with alopecia areata. Some clones in this sample may be carry-over from other donors' samples.

This clonotype was recorded at least ten times. The genes are TRBV11-2 and TRBJ2-5; the match to TRBD2 covers 9 bases. V shed 5 bases and J 5 bases; nucleotides not matched to a gene: 12. Germline CDR1 SGHAT, CDR2 FQNNGV. This CDR3 has 16 residues. DNA of the CDR3: TGTGCCAGCAGCCCTACGCGGGGGGGATGGCAGGAGACCCAGTACTTC. The encoded protein is CASSPTRGGWQETQYF. Looking up the rest from reference TRBV11-2 and TRBJ2-5 gives the full variable domain: EAGVAQSPRYKIIEKRQSVAFWCNPISGHATLYWYQQILGQGPKLLIQFQNNGVVDDSQLPKDRFSAERLKGVDSTLKIQPAKLEDSAVYLCASSPTRGGWQETQYFGPGTRLLVL.

The chain carries TRBV7-8 and TRBJ2-2; D unresolved. V lost 3 bases and J 0 bases, leaving 8 bases between the germline ends. Germline CDR1 reads SGHVS; CDR2 reads FQNEAQ. The CDR3 runs 15 residues. CDR3 sequence (DNA): TGTGCCAGCAGCTTGAACACCGCGAACACCGGGGAGCTGTTTTTT. This sequence encodes CASSLNTANTGELFF. Drawing the rest from reference TRBV7-8 and TRBJ2-2, the complete variable domain is GAGVSQSPRYKVAKRGQDVALRCDPISGHVSLFWYQQALGQGPEFLTYFQNEAQLDKSGLPSDRFFAERPEGSVSTLKIQRTQQEDSAVYLCASSLNTANTGELFFGEGSRLTVL.

The chain combines TRBV6-1 with TRBJ1-1; 7 nucleotides agree with TRBD1. Germline V gene data show CDR1 as MNHNS and CDR2 as SASEGT. The ends lost 2 bases at V and 4 bases at J; junction bases unmatched: 4. The CDR3 has 14 residues. The CDR3 region is CASSELSGGTEAFF. CDR3 sequence (DNA): TGTGCCAGCAGTGAACTTTCAGGGGGCACTGAAGCTTTCTTT.

This clonotype has at least ten counts. The gene calls are TRBV25-1 and TRBJ2-7; the D gene is possibly TRBD2 (6 bases). The CDR3 is made up of 14 amino acids. CDR1 is MGHDK, CDR2 SYGVNS, per germline. With 4 bases removed from V and 2 bases from J, the gap between germline ends came to 12 bases. The CDR3 DNA reads TGTGCCAGCAGTGTCATTGGGGGGACCTACGAGCAGTACTTC. Protein product: CASSVIGGTYEQYF.

This clonotype came up many times. The chain employs TRBV6-5 and TRBJ2-2, with unresolved D. The V end lost 6 bases, the J end lost 5 bases, and 19 bases lay between the germline ends. The CDR3 extends over 16 amino acids. From germline, CDR1 is MNHEY and CDR2 SVGAGI. Here the CDR3 DNA reads TGTGCCAGCAGCCGAAATAACTTACGTTATACCGGGGAGCTGTTTTTT. Residues: CASSRNNLRYTGELFF.

This clonotype has ten or more counts. The CDR3 region has the DNA TGCGCCAGCAGCTTGGCTCAGAGGACCTACAATGAGCAGTTCTTC. Amino acids: CASSLAQRTYNEQFF. The chain joins TRBV5-1 to TRBJ2-1; D remains unclear. Germline V gene data show CDR1 as SGHRS and CDR2 as YFSETQ. V lost 0 bases, J lost 2 bases, and 9 bases lay in between. CDR3 length: 15 amino acids.

This clonotype was counted at least ten times. The genes are TRBV30 and TRBJ2-3, with TRBD2 matching 7 bases. Trimming cost V 6 bases and J 1 base; bases outside gene matches: 4. CDR1 is GTSNPN and CDR2 is SVGIG in the germline V gene (reference sequence). The CDR3 is 13 residues long. This CDR3 reads CACGGVGTDTQYF. The CDR3 DNA reads as TGTGCCTGTGGGGGGGTGGGCACAGATACGCAGTATTTT.

This chain connects TRBV5-1 to TRBJ2-7, with a possible D match to TRBD1 (5 bases). CDR1 and CDR2 (germline): SGHRS, YFSETQ. The CDR3 is made up of 15 amino acids. V gave up 0 bases and J gave up 1 base, with 11 bases separating them. For the CDR3, the DNA is TGCGCCAGCAGCTTGGCCCCGACAGAGTCCTACGAGCAGTACTTC. This sequence encodes CASSLAPTESYEQYF.

The rearrangement joins TRBV6-2 or TRBV6-3 to TRBJ1-2; 9 bases match TRBD1. Germline CDR1 and CDR2: MNHEY and SVGEGT. J was trimmed by 6 bases and V by 2 bases; bases with no gene match: 7. The length of the CDR3 is 15 residues. CDR3 in DNA: TGTGCCAGCAGTTACACGGACAGGGGTTTGGATGGCTACACCTTC. It encodes CASSYTDRGLDGYTF.

This clonotype was recorded at least ten times. The chain carries TRBV7-6 and TRBJ1-1; D possibly corresponds to TRBD1 (5 bases). V lost 5 bases, J lost 1 base, and 11 bases lay in between. The germline gives CDR1 SGHVS, CDR2 FNYEAQ. The CDR3 runs 14 residues. The CDR3 sequence: CASSKTTANTEAFF. CDR3 nucleotide sequence: TGTGCCAGCAGCAAGACGACAGCGAACACTGAAGCTTTCTTT.

This clonotype was observed at least ten times. The chain recombines TRBV20-1 with TRBJ1-4, with D possibly matching TRBD1 (5 bases). Trimming removed 3 bases from V and 8 bases from J, with 13 bases in between. Germline values: CDR1 DFQATT, CDR2 SNEGSKA (reference sequence). This CDR3 spans 13 amino acids. The CDR3 DNA is TGCAGTGCTAGGACTCAGGGCAACGAAAAACTGTTTTTT. Its translation: CSARTQGNEKLFF.

This clonotype was detected ten times or more. The chain joins TRBV18 to TRBJ2-4; D is unresolved. The CDR3 runs to 14 residues. Trimming stripped 2 bases from V and 0 bases from J, with 5 bases between. CDR1 and CDR2 from the germline V gene are KGHSH and LQKENI. The CDR3 spells CASSPELAKNIQYF. CDR3 nucleotides: TGTGCCAGCTCACCAGAGTTAGCCAAAAACATTCAGTACTTC.

The V call is TRBV10-1, the J call TRBJ2-7; D may be TRBD1 (6 bases). Germline V gene sequence: CDR1 WNHNN, CDR2 SYGVQD (reference sequence). The CDR3 is made up of 13 amino acids. V was cut by 3 bases and J by 2 bases, with 8 bases left in between. CDR3 region: CASSDGQTYEQYF. The CDR3 bases are TGCGCCAGCAGTGATGGACAGACCTACGAGCAGTACTTC.

This clonotype was observed at least ten times. The CDR3 nucleotides read TGTGCCAGCAGCTTCACAGGAATCCCCTCTGGAAACACCATATATTTT. This translates into CASSFTGIPSGNTIYF. The chain has TRBV7-3 and TRBJ1-3; possible D gene TRBD1, 5 bases. V gave up 3 bases and J gave up 0 bases, with 12 bases separating them. The CDR3 spans 16 residues. The germline V gene has CDR1 SGHTA and CDR2 FQGTGA.

This clonotype was counted ten times or more. The V and J genes are TRBV18 and TRBJ2-6; D may be TRBD1 (6 bases). CDR3 length: 18 residues. CDR1 KGHSH and CDR2 LQKENI come from the germline V gene. V was cut by 3 bases and J by 1 base, with 16 bases left in between. In DNA form, the CDR3 reads TGTGCCAGCTCACCCACCAGGGGCTCTTTGTCTGGGGCCAACGTCCTGACTTTC. Translated, it gives CASSPTRGSLSGANVLTF.

This clonotype was recorded a few times. J is TRBJ1-2 and V is TRBV29-1, with D perhaps matching TRBD1 (5 bases). The V gene's germline CDR1 is SQVTM and CDR2 ANQGSEA. Trimming cost V 6 bases and J 4 bases, with 15 bases left between them. This CDR3 contains 13 residues. CDR3 in amino acids: CSVVLGDFYGYTF. CDR3 bases: TGCAGCGTCGTCTTGGGGGACTTCTATGGCTACACCTTC.

The V call is TRBV18, the J call TRBJ2-6, with D perhaps given as TRBD1 or TRBD2 (5 bases each). V lost 3 bases and J lost 1, with 10 bases in between. CDR1 is KGHSH, CDR2 LQKENI, per germline. The CDR3 has 16 amino acids. This chain's CDR3 is CASSPRGGSGANVLTF. In DNA, the CDR3 is TGTGCCAGCTCACCTAGGGGCGGGTCTGGGGCCAACGTCCTGACTTTC.

V usage is TRBV4-1 and J usage is TRBJ2-3; TRBD2 aligns across 10 bases. The CDR3 runs to 16 residues. Germline loops: CDR1 MGHRA, CDR2 YSYEKL. V lost 5 bases, J lost 3 bases, and 8 bases stayed unmatched. The CDR3 DNA follows: TGCGCCAGCAGCAATCGGAGAGCGGGGGGGACAGATACGCAGTATTTT. This codes for CASSNRRAGGTDTQYF.

This clonotype was seen a handful of times. The gene calls are TRBV2 and TRBJ1-1; the D is unclear. The germline gives CDR1 SNHLY, CDR2 FYNNEI. The CDR3 has 13 residues. Trimming left V 8 bases short and J 5 bases short, with 15 bases between. As DNA, the CDR3 is TGTGCCAGCCTAGAGATTTCTTGGACTGAAGCTTTCTTT. As protein: CASLEISWTEAFF. Complete variable domain (other parts from reference TRBV2 and TRBJ1-1): EPEVTQTPSHQVTQMGQEVILRCVPISNHLYFYWYRQILGQKVEFLVSFYNNEISEKSEIFDDQFSVERPDGSNFTLKIRSTKLEDSAMYFCASLEISWTEAFFGQGTRLTVV.